Presented here are 10 T cell receptor beta chains from one specimen sequenced in a study of OX40 agonist ivuxolimab in advanced cancers. The method was immunoSEQ multiplex PCR; TCRdb's version includes in-frame clones alone and lacks a portion of them. The data show about 49,000 clones, about 93% seen once. The input for sequencing was CD4+ or CD8+ T cells sorted from blood, taken in a trial of the OX40 agonist ivuxolimab. These receptors came from an adult with an advanced solid tumor such as melanoma, head and neck, liver or kidney cancer.

The genes are TRBV4-3 and TRBJ2-1; weak D call: TRBD2 (6 bases). CDR3 length: 16 residues. Germline CDR1 LGHNA, CDR2 YSLEER. The V end lost 1 base, the J end lost 2 bases, and 12 bases lay between the germline ends. The CDR3 loop reads CASSQVLTSPYNEQFF. DNA for the CDR3: TGCGCCAGCAGCCAAGTACTTACTAGCCCCTACAATGAGCAGTTCTTC.

This chain uses TRBV14 with TRBJ2-4, with 10 bases lining up with TRBD2. Germline-derived CDR1 and CDR2 are SGHDN and FVKESK. The CDR3 spans 21 residues. The junction had 15 bases not matched to a gene; V was cut back by 0 bases and J by 1 base. In nucleotides, the CDR3 is TGTGCCAGCAGCCAAGACCCCCTTCTAGCGGGAGTACCTCTGGCCAAAAACATTCAGTACTTC. It specifies CASSQDPLLAGVPLAKNIQYF.

The CDR3 region is CAWSPRGSDTQYF. Written as DNA, the CDR3 is TGTGCCTGGAGTCCAAGGGGGTCAGATACGCAGTATTTT. This rearrangement joins TRBV30 to TRBJ2-3; a possible D gene is TRBD1 (6 bases). Per the germline V gene, CDR1 is GTSNPN and CDR2 is SVGIG (reference sequence). The CDR3 is made up of 13 amino acids. Trimming removed 2 bases at V and 4 bases at J, with 10 bases between.

The chain joins TRBV19 to TRBJ1-1, with 8 bases fitting TRBD1. The J segment lost 3 bases and the V segment lost 11 bases, leaving 14 bases of the junction unmatched. CDR3 size: 15 residues. The germline gives CDR1 LNHDA, CDR2 SQIVND (reference sequence). The CDR3 DNA sequence: TGTGCCTCAGAGTCCCAGGGGGCGGTTGACACTGAAGCTTTCTTT. Its protein product is CASESQGAVDTEAFF. The full variable domain, in which reference TRBV19 and TRBJ1-1 provide the parts outside the CDR3, is DGGITQSPKYLFRKEGQNVTLSCEQNLNHDAMYWYRQDPGQGLRLIYYSQIVNDFQKGDIAEGYSVSREKKESFPLTVTSAQKNPTAFYLCASESQGAVDTEAFFGQGTRLTVV.

This chain links TRBV5-6 with TRBJ2-5; 7 bases are shared with TRBD2. V lost 5 bases to trimming and J lost 11 bases; unmatched junction nucleotides: 9. This CDR3 is 12 amino acids long. From germline, CDR1 is SGHDT and CDR2 YYEEEE. This CDR3 is CASSYYEREQYF. The CDR3 DNA is TGTGCCAGCAGTTATTATGAGCGGGAACAGTACTTC.

The CDR3 reads CASSPNRGVGYTF. The CDR3 DNA sequence: TGTGCCAGCAGCCCCAACAGGGGGGTTGGCTACACCTTC. V gene TRBV13 combines with J gene TRBJ1-2, with 8 nucleotides matching TRBD1. V was pared by 5 bases and J by 7 bases, with 6 bases of the junction left unmatched. This CDR3 is built from 13 residues. The germline V gene has CDR1 PRHDT and CDR2 FYEKMQ (reference sequence).

In the case of this clone: Additional DNA sequences in this sample encode the identical CDR3. CDR3 amino acids: CASSLSGIPYNEQFF. DNA for the CDR3: TGTGCCAGCAGTTTAAGTGGGATTCCCTACAATGAGCAGTTCTTC. The chain is built from TRBV27 and TRBJ2-1; D gene ambiguous. The CDR3 spans 15 residues. Germline V gene lookup returns CDR1 MNHEY and CDR2 SMNVEV (reference sequence). The V and J ends lost 2 bases and 2 bases respectively, with 10 bases between them.

A word on this clone: One junction end disagrees with the germline gene, perhaps due to a read error. This sequence joins TRBV27 and TRBJ2-7; no reliable D call. Germline V gene data show CDR1 as MNHEY and CDR2 as SMNVEV (reference sequence). The CDR3 runs to 13 residues. The CDR3 sequence: CASSLLWSHEQYF. The CDR3 DNA is TGTGCCAGCAGCTTATTATGGTCCCACGAGCAGTACTTC.

The chain employs TRBV5-1 and TRBJ1-1, with TRBD1 matching 8 bases. The length of the CDR3 is 17 residues. The germline gives CDR1 SGHRS, CDR2 YFSETQ. Trimming removed 1 base from V and 1 base from J; junction bases left unmatched: 9. The CDR3 sequence: CASSLSTDRGRNTEAFF. The CDR3 DNA reads TGCGCCAGCAGCTTGTCCACCGACAGGGGTCGGAACACTGAAGCTTTCTTT.

V usage is TRBV6-5 and J usage is TRBJ2-1, with 9 bases that match TRBD2. The V and J ends lost 4 bases and 1 base, in that order; junction bases with no gene match: 2. The CDR3 sequence is 15 residues long. CDR1 is MNHEY and CDR2 is SVGAGI in the germline V gene. The CDR3, as DNA: TGTGCCAGCAGTTTTAGCGGGAGTTCCTACAATGAGCAGTTCTTC. It encodes CASSFSGSSYNEQFF.